The 31 T cell receptor beta chains presented below share a single source sample, sequenced in a study of T cells in Graves' hyperthyroidism and ophthalmopathy. Amplification yielded TCR beta CDR3 regions, with RNA transcripts as the source. HTBI primers were used for first-round RT-PCR of the TCR CDR3. TCRdb analysed the multiplex PCR reads with MiXCR anew, one entry per CDR3 protein. The sample holds about 290,000 distinct CDR3 sequences; roughly an eighth are singletons and the top ten take 7.9%. The sequenced material came from blood. The receptors shown here come from a middle-aged woman with Graves' hyperthyroidism.

This clonotype was seen more than once but under ten times. CDR3 nucleotides: TGTGCCAGCTCAAAGGACAGGGCCTACGAGCAGTACTTC. Its protein is CASSKDRAYEQYF. The rearrangement uses TRBV18 and TRBJ2-7, with 8 bases lining up with TRBD1. CDR3 length: 13 amino acids. Germline values: CDR1 KGHSH, CDR2 LQKENI. The junction had 2 bases not matched to a gene; V was cut back by 5 bases and J by 2 bases.

Many counts were recorded for this clonotype. J is TRBJ2-5 and V is TRBV7-9, with 12 nucleotides matching TRBD2. The CDR3 spans 15 residues. Germline-derived CDR1 and CDR2 are SEHNR and FQNEAQ (reference sequence). V was pared by 3 bases and J by 4 bases, with 3 bases of the junction left unmatched. CDR3 protein: CASSFLGLAGETQYF. The CDR3, as DNA: TGTGCCAGCAGCTTTTTGGGACTAGCGGGAGAGACCCAGTACTTC.

This clonotype appeared many times. The chain has TRBV2 and TRBJ2-7; no clear D gene. This CDR3 has 12 residues. V was shortened by 3 bases and J by 4 bases, with 7 bases between the two germline ends. Per the germline V gene, CDR1 is SNHLY and CDR2 is FYNNEI. CDR3 DNA sequence: TGTGCCAGCAGTGATTCTCGTTACGAGCAGTACTTC. The encoded protein is CASSDSRYEQYF.

With regard to this clonotype: A much larger clone lies a single base off, so this may be a read error. The chain recombines TRBV28 with TRBJ2-5, with 8 bases identical to TRBD2. Germline assignment: CDR1 MDHEN and CDR2 SYDVKM. The CDR3 is 14 amino acids. Trimming at V came to 8 bases and at J to 4 bases, leaving 9 bases not matched to a gene. The CDR3 reads CASLAGGGRETQYF. The CDR3 coding sequence is TGTGCCAGCTTGGCGGGAGGAGGCAGAGAGACCCAGTACTTC.

The chain has TRBV19 and TRBJ2-5; tentatively, D is TRBD2 (7 bases). The V gene's germline CDR1 is LNHDA and CDR2 SQIVND (reference sequence). The CDR3 is 16 amino acids. Trimming took off 7 bases at V and 3 bases at J, with 21 bases between the two ends. CDR3 bases: TGTGCCAGTAAGAGGGGGAGGGCCCTCGGGGAAGAGACCCAGTACTTC. Protein: CASKRGRALGEETQYF.

Only a few counts were recorded for this clonotype. The rearrangement uses TRBV9 and TRBJ2-1, with 7 positions matching TRBD2. Germline V lookup: CDR1 SGDLS, CDR2 YYNGEE. J was trimmed by 9 bases and V by 0 bases; bases with no gene match: 9. The CDR3 covers 15 residues. CDR3 sequence: CASSVGAGEGSEQFF. For the CDR3, the DNA is TGTGCCAGCAGCGTAGGGGCGGGAGAAGGTAGTGAGCAGTTCTTC.

This clonotype was counted many times. The chain employs TRBV2 and TRBJ2-1; 13 bases line up with TRBD2. V lost 5 bases and J lost 7; bases outside the gene matches: 8. Germline assignment: CDR1 SNHLY and CDR2 FYNNEI. This CDR3 contains 16 residues. The CDR3: CASSFGLAGVLNEQFF. The CDR3 DNA reads as TGTGCCAGCAGTTTTGGACTAGCGGGAGTTTTGAATGAGCAGTTCTTC. The entire variable domain, with the rest obtained from reference TRBV2 and TRBJ2-1, is as follows: EPEVTQTPSHQVTQMGQEVILRCVPISNHLYFYWYRQILGQKVEFLVSFYNNEISEKSEIFDDQFSVERPDGSNFTLKIRSTKLEDSAMYFCASSFGLAGVLNEQFFGPGTRLTVL.

This clonotype was recorded at least ten times. The V gene is TRBV12-3 or TRBV12-4, the J gene TRBJ1-1; unclear D gene. Trimming took off 2 bases at V and 2 bases at J, with 9 bases between the two ends. The CDR3 runs to 14 residues. The CDR3 DNA sequence: TGTGCCAGCAGTTTATCGAGAAGAAACACTGAAGCTTTCTTT. It encodes CASSLSRRNTEAFF.

This clonotype has more than one count but fewer than ten. The chain uses TRBV7-2 and TRBJ2-1; a weak D match, TRBD2 (5 bases). The CDR3 totals 17 residues. Trimming took off 2 bases at V and 5 bases at J, with 19 bases between the two ends. Germline lookup yields CDR1 SGHTA and CDR2 FQGNSA. The CDR3 DNA sequence: TGTGCCAGCAGCTTATTTGTCCTAGCCGAGATAAACAATGAGCAGTTCTTC. Translated, it gives CASSLFVLAEINNEQFF.

This clonotype is a singleton in its sample. The V call is TRBV29-1, the J call TRBJ2-7, with TRBD1 matching 10 bases. Germline values: CDR1 SQVTM, CDR2 ANQGSEA. The trim removed 5 bases at V and 5 bases at J, leaving 6 bases unmatched. The CDR3 covers 13 residues. The CDR3 spells CSVTTGGINEQYF. DNA of the CDR3: TGCAGCGTTACGACAGGGGGCATAAACGAGCAGTACTTC.

This clonotype was seen many times. The chain has TRBV10-3 and TRBJ1-5; D gene unclear. The germline CDR1 and CDR2 sequences are ENHRY and SYGVKD. The ends were cut back, 0 bases at V and 6 bases at J, with 18 bases in the middle. CDR3 size: 17 residues. The CDR3 DNA follows: TGTGCCATCAGTGAGTCGACTCTGGGCAGGAACCCTCAGCCCCAGCATTTT. Amino acids: CAISESTLGRNPQPQHF.

This clonotype was recorded many times. The V and J genes are TRBV27 and TRBJ1-6, with 9 positions matching TRBD1. J lost 8 bases, V lost 8 bases, and 7 bases had no gene match. Germline lookup yields CDR1 MNHEY and CDR2 SMNVEV (reference sequence). This CDR3 has 14 residues. The CDR3 region is CASGIGTGYSPLHF. CDR3 sequence (DNA): TGTGCCAGCGGAATCGGGACAGGGTATTCACCCCTCCACTTT.

Here the CDR3 DNA reads TGTGCCAGCAGCCAAGGACTAGCGGGAGCCAGGGTGACCCAGTACTTC. Translated: CASSQGLAGARVTQYF. The chain is built from TRBV3-1 and TRBJ2-5; 12 bases match TRBD2. The CDR3 runs to 16 residues. Germline-derived CDR1 and CDR2 are LGHDT and YNNKEL (reference sequence). V was clipped by 1 base and J by 7 bases; unmatched bases: 7.

In this sample, this clonotype turned up many times. The J gene is TRBJ1-4, the V gene TRBV20-1; a weak D match, TRBD1 (6 bases). Germline lookup yields CDR1 DFQATT and CDR2 SNEGSKA (reference sequence). The CDR3 has 14 amino acids. The V and J ends lost 6 bases and 8 bases respectively, with 19 bases between them. Here the CDR3 DNA reads TGCAGTGCGAATAGAGGGGACAATTACGAAAAACTGTTTTTT. This translates into CSANRGDNYEKLFF.

This clonotype was seen ten or more times. CDR3 residues: CSARRTSVTYNEQFF. DNA of the CDR3: TGCAGTGCTAGGCGGACTAGCGTAACCTACAATGAGCAGTTCTTC. The J gene is TRBJ2-1, the V gene TRBV20-1; 9 nucleotides match TRBD2. The junction had 5 bases not matched to a gene; V was cut back by 3 bases and J by 2 bases. Looked up from germline, CDR1 is DFQATT and CDR2 is SNEGSKA (reference sequence). The CDR3 is made up of 15 amino acids.

With regard to this clonotype: A much larger clone is a single base away; this may be a read error. The chain couples TRBV6-2 or TRBV6-3 to TRBJ2-2; tentatively, D is TRBD2 (6 bases). The germline CDR1 and CDR2 sequences are MNHEY and SVGEGT. The length of the CDR3 is 15 residues. For the CDR3, the DNA is TGTGCCAGCAGTTACATGGGCTATCACACCGGGGGGCTGTTTTTT. It is translated as CASSYMGYHTGGLFF.

This clonotype was seen many times. The rearrangement uses TRBV28 and TRBJ1-2; D perhaps matches TRBD1 (5 bases). The germline V gene encodes CDR1 MDHEN and CDR2 SYDVKM. V lost 4 bases, J lost 4 bases, and 16 bases lay in between. The CDR3 covers 15 residues. As DNA, the CDR3 is TGTGCCAGCAGTTGGACACTTAGTGGGAGCTATGGCTACACCTTC. It translates to CASSWTLSGSYGYTF.

The table lists this clonotype with many counts. V usage is TRBV3-1 and J usage is TRBJ2-7; no clear D gene. The V end lost 5 bases, the J end lost 1 base, and 6 bases lay between the germline ends. This CDR3 spans 12 amino acids. The germline V gene encodes CDR1 LGHDT and CDR2 YNNKEL (reference sequence). The CDR3 DNA reads TGTGCCAGCAGCGCTACTTCCTACGAGCAGTACTTC. Protein sequence: CASSATSYEQYF.

Many counts were recorded for this clonotype. The chain has TRBV7-8 and TRBJ2-3, with D maybe TRBD2 (5 bases). This CDR3 contains 14 residues. Germline V gene sequence: CDR1 SGHVS, CDR2 FQNEAQ. V lost 5 bases and J lost 4, with 13 bases in between. The CDR3 protein is CASSMGASSDTQYF. The CDR3, as DNA: TGTGCCAGCAGCATGGGCGCTAGCTCAGATACGCAGTATTTT.

This clonotype has a handful of counts. This chain's CDR3 is CASSPGTGPNTEAFF. The CDR3 coding sequence is TGTGCCAGCAGTCCCGGTACAGGGCCGAACACTGAAGCTTTCTTT. The V gene is TRBV27, the J gene TRBJ1-1, with D possibly matching TRBD1 (6 bases). Germline V gene lookup returns CDR1 MNHEY and CDR2 SMNVEV (reference sequence). The CDR3 length is 15 residues. V was clipped by 5 bases and J by 1 base, with 14 bases between them.

The rearrangement links TRBV7-9 to TRBJ2-5; unclear D gene. V lost 3 bases and J 4 bases, leaving 12 bases between the germline ends. CDR3 size: 14 residues. Germline loops: CDR1 SEHNR, CDR2 FQNEAQ (reference sequence). CDR3 sequence reads: CASSLGMARETQYF. The CDR3 coding sequence is TGTGCCAGCAGCTTGGGAATGGCCCGAGAGACCCAGTACTTC.

This clonotype showed up many times. The chain uses TRBV6-1 and TRBJ2-2; 8 nucleotides line up with TRBD1. J lost 1 base, V lost 4 bases, and 5 bases had no gene match. The CDR3 is 16 amino acids. The V gene's germline CDR1 is MNHNS and CDR2 SASEGT. CDR3 nucleotide sequence: TGTGCCAGCAGTGCCACCGGGACAGGGAACACCGGGGAGCTGTTTTTT. This codes for CASSATGTGNTGELFF.

There are many counts of this clonotype. This sequence joins TRBV7-3 and TRBJ2-1; 9 bases agree with TRBD2. Germline V gene sequence: CDR1 SGHTA, CDR2 FQGTGA. J lost 4 bases, V lost 5 bases, and 9 bases had no gene match. This CDR3 comprises 16 residues. DNA for the CDR3: TGTGCCAGCAGCCCCTCTCCAGCGGGAGGTTACAATGAGCAGTTCTTC. Translating it yields CASSPSPAGGYNEQFF.

In its sample, this clonotype was seen many times. The V gene is TRBV6-2 or TRBV6-3, the J gene TRBJ2-3; 8 nucleotides align to TRBD1. Germline V gene sequence: CDR1 MNHEY, CDR2 SVGEGT. The CDR3 is made up of 15 amino acids. V trimming: 7 bases; J trimming: 2 bases; junction bases outside the gene matches: 8. The CDR3 here is CASTNRGSNTDTQYF. CDR3 bases: TGTGCCAGCACCAACAGGGGGTCGAACACAGATACGCAGTATTTT.

The J gene is TRBJ1-3, the V gene TRBV15; D remains unclear. V lost 5 bases and J lost 2, with 13 bases in between. Germline values: CDR1 LNHNV, CDR2 YYDKDF (reference sequence). The CDR3 has 15 residues. CDR3: CATSSDTLPGNTIYF. In nucleotides, the CDR3 is TGTGCCACCAGCTCAGACACACTCCCTGGAAACACCATATATTTT.

CDR3 amino acids: CSVELYVTGGAEFF. Written as DNA, the CDR3 is TGCAGCGTTGAATTATATGTGACAGGGGGCGCCGAGTTCTTC. The chain employs TRBV29-1 and TRBJ2-1; TRBD1 matches 10 bases. The CDR3 sequence is 14 residues long. Germline V CDR1 and CDR2: SQVTM, ANQGSEA. V shed 2 bases, J shed 14 bases, and the junction held 12 bases outside the gene matches.

This clonotype was recorded at least ten times. The CDR3 sequence is CASSQAPLGYDEQFF. The CDR3 coding sequence is TGTGCCAGCAGCCAAGCCCCCCTCGGTTACGATGAGCAGTTCTTC. The chain recombines TRBV3-1 with TRBJ2-1; D ambiguous. V lost 1 base and J 8 bases, leaving 15 bases between the germline ends. CDR1 is LGHDT, CDR2 YNNKEL, per germline (reference sequence). The CDR3 loop spans 15 amino acids.

This clonotype was counted ten times or more. The chain carries TRBV28 and TRBJ2-7; D call uncertain. Germline CDR1 reads MDHEN; CDR2 reads SYDVKM. The CDR3 loop spans 17 amino acids. V gave up 1 base and J gave up 5 bases, with 21 bases separating them. DNA of the CDR3: TGTGCCAGCAGTTTATATCTGGGTTTGGGCCTCGCGAACGAGCAGTACTTC. Translation: CASSLYLGLGLANEQYF.

The sample holds one count of this clonotype. V and J are TRBV7-9 and TRBJ1-6, with D unclear. V was shortened by 3 bases and J by 6 bases, with 12 bases between the two germline ends. Germline V gene lookup returns CDR1 SEHNR and CDR2 FQNEAQ (reference sequence). This CDR3 comprises 15 residues. CDR3 coding DNA: TGTGCCAGCAGCTTCTCAGGCCAGTCTAATTCACCCCTCCACTTT. This gives the protein CASSFSGQSNSPLHF.

Many counts were recorded for this clonotype. V gene TRBV10-1 combines with J gene TRBJ2-1; possibly TRBD1 for D (6 bases). CDR1 and CDR2 (germline): WNHNN, SYGVQD (reference sequence). This CDR3 spans 13 amino acids. Trimming removed 4 bases from V and 5 bases from J, with 9 bases in between. The CDR3 sequence: CASSGQADNEQFF. The CDR3 region has the DNA TGCGCCAGCAGTGGACAGGCGGACAATGAGCAGTTCTTC.

This clonotype was detected many times. The chain recombines TRBV2 with TRBJ2-5, with D possibly being TRBD2 (6 bases). V gave up 7 bases and J gave up 1 base, with 16 bases separating them. CDR1 and CDR2 (germline): SNHLY, FYNNEI. The CDR3 covers 15 residues. The CDR3 here is CASISIPGVQETQYF. CDR3 nucleotides: TGTGCCAGCATTTCTATTCCGGGAGTCCAAGAGACCCAGTACTTC.